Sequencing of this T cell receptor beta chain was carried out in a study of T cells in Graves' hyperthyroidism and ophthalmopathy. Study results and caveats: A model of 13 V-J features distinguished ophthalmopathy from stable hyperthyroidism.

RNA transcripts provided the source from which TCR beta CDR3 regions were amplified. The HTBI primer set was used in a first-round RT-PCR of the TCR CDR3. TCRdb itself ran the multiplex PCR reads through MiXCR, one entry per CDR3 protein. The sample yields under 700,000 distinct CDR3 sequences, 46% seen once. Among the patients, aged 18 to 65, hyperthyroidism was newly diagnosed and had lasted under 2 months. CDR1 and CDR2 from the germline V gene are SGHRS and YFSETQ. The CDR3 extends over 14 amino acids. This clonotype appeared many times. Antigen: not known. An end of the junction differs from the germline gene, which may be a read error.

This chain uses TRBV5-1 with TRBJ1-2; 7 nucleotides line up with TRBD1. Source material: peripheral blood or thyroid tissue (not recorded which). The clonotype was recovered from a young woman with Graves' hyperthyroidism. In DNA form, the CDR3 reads TGTGCCAGCAGCTTGGTCGGGACAGACTATGGCTACACCTTC. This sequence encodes CASSLVGTDYGYTF.